This T cell receptor beta chain was profiled in a study of T-cell memory formation after mild COVID-19 (dated by TCRdb to 2020 to 2022). Notes on the research overall: TCR sequence clusters from the two donors were largely donor specific. Longitudinal TCRalpha and TCRbeta repertoire sequencing tracked T-cell clones expanding and contracting after mild COVID-19 in a couple of donors. The cohort comprised two young, previously healthy adult volunteers, one female and one male.

From the cysteine up to the phenylalanine, the CDR3 has a length of 16 residues. Only the CDR3 portion is preserved as DNA: 48 bases, with reading frame beginning at the first base. V loses 0 bases of germline sequence and J loses 1 base, and the interval between the two ends is 13 bases. The germline V gene (reference sequence) provides CDR1 SGHKS and CDR2 YYEKEE. The study at large found these results: SARS-CoV-2 specificity of the second-wave clones peaking on day 37 was not confirmed. Only a couple of mild cases were covered by the study, and larger cohorts that include severe cases with pre-infection samples were considered necessary. Contracting CD4+ clones were located mainly in the CM and EM memory subsets, whereas CD8+ clones were found to be enriched in EMRA. The detection of some responding clones in pre-infection memory suggests that pre-existing cross-reactive memory T cells joined the SARS-CoV-2 response. From day 15 to 85, contracting clones showed balanced CD4/CD8 phenotypes, whereas a second wave of clones that expanded from day 15 to 37 leaned towards CD4+.

The sample holds a few counts of this clonotype. The antigen it binds to is not known. The sample holds no much larger clone one base away, and base qualities are not on file. PBMCs were isolated by Ficoll-Paque density gradient centrifugation. The instrument was an Illumina NovaSeq 6000. cDNA libraries for TCRalpha and TCRbeta were prepared by 5'RACE using constant-segment primers, with sample barcodes and unique molecular identifiers added. Trizol reagent was used to extract RNA from every sample. Libraries were amplified in two PCR steps, with a second sample barcode and Illumina TruSeq adapters added in the second step. Libraries were sequenced on an Illumina NovaSeq with 2 x 150 bp paired-end reads. Concerning the study's data processing: With migec v1.2.7, reads were demultiplexed and then collapsed into UMI-guided consensus sequences. Using mixcr v2.1.11, UMI consensuses were aligned to TRA and TRB V and J templates and then assembled into clonotypes. A clonotype was counted as expanded or contracted only when both edgeR and NoisET called the clonotype significant, with the noise models trained on biological replicates. For edgeR calls, the thresholds were a false discovery rate-adjusted p below 0.01 and a log2 fold-change of 1. As an exploratory analysis of dynamics, max-normalized trajectories of the 1000 most abundant clonotypes were examined by PCA with hierarchical clustering. Separately sequenced CD4+ and CD8+ repertoires were used to assign a CD4 or CD8 phenotype to each responding clone. The public reads were quality trimmed at Q25 with fastp and then assembled into clones with MiXCR by TCRdb, keeping productive beta chains. Entries are consolidated by CDR3 protein sequence, retaining the most common genes and DNA. The V and J calls shown here were made by TCRdb, not taken from the authors' results. The sample table records 470,000 or so distinct CDR3 sequences; approximately 18% of these occur just once. Of the sample, roughly 12% is held by the ten largest clones.

The sample consisted of PBMCs or a T cell subset sorted from them (not recorded which). The source is an adult woman who had mild COVID-19 (a few samples of this study predate the infection). The sample titles of this study are shuffled in the database, so cell type and time point are left out; the donor was told from shared clones. The chain was built from TRBV5-5 and TRBJ2-5, with a weak D call of TRBD2 (5 bases match). The DNA sequence is given as TGTGCCAGCAGCTTGGGATGGTTGAGCGGCCAAGAGACCCAGTACTTC. This yields the protein CASSLGWLSGQETQYF. With all but the CDR3 taken from the reference TRBV5-5 and TRBJ2-5 genes, the full variable domain is: DAGVTQSPTHLIKTRGQQVTLRCSPISGHKSVSWYQQVLGQGPQFIFQYYEKEERGRGNFPDRFSARQFPNYSSELNVNALLLGDSALYLCASSLGWLSGQETQYFGPGTRLLVL.